Below, 20 T cell receptor beta chains from the same sample are listed, as sequenced in a study of blood T cell repertoires in COVID-19. Sequenced by immunoSEQ multiplex PCR; TCRdb stores in-frame clones only, minus some. In the table there are 85,000 to 90,000 clones, roughly 86% of which are singletons. The sequenced sample was peripheral blood. The source is a woman older than 75 with acute or convalescent COVID-19.

The chain uses TRBV12-5 and TRBJ2-1; a weak D match, TRBD2 (6 bases). The germline V gene encodes CDR1 LGHNT and CDR2 FRNRAP. CDR3 size: 13 residues. Trimming pared 1 base from V and 7 bases from J, leaving 8 bases between. The CDR3 DNA is TGTGCTAGTGGTTTGGCGGGACTGAATGAGCAGTTCTTC. Translating it yields CASGLAGLNEQFF.

The CDR3 DNA sequence: TGTGCCAGCAGCTTCAATCGCGGAGCCGCTGGCACAGATACGCAGTATTTT. Its protein is CASSFNRGAAGTDTQYF. The chain joins TRBV3-1 (or the pseudogene TRBV3-2) to TRBJ2-3; D ambiguous. This CDR3 has 17 amino acids. The germline CDR1 and CDR2 sequences are LGHDT and YNNKEL (reference sequence). The germline V and J ends were trimmed by 5 bases and 1 base, with 19 bases remaining between them.

The chain carries TRBV15 and TRBJ1-1; possibly TRBD1 for D (5 bases). Germline V gives CDR1 LNHNV, CDR2 YYDKDF (reference sequence). The CDR3 covers 14 residues. V was pared by 0 bases and J by 3 bases, with 8 bases between. CDR3 nucleotide sequence: TGTGCCACCAGCAGAGACCAGGGCTACACTGAAGCTTTCTTT. This translates into CATSRDQGYTEAFF.

The chain couples TRBV7-9 to TRBJ2-2, with D perhaps matching TRBD1 (6 bases). This CDR3 is 14 amino acids long. Trimming pared 7 bases from V and 1 base from J, leaving 10 bases between. The V gene's germline CDR1 is SEHNR and CDR2 FQNEAQ (reference sequence). CDR3 bases: TGTGCCAGCACCACCAGGGGGAACACCGGGGAGCTGTTTTTT. It translates to CASTTRGNTGELFF.

The chain joins TRBV3-1 (or the pseudogene TRBV3-2) to TRBJ2-5, with 11 bases lining up with TRBD1. Per germline, CDR1 LGHDT and CDR2 YNNKEL (reference sequence). The CDR3 extends over 15 amino acids. V lost 4 bases, J lost 5 bases, and 6 bases stayed unmatched. This chain's CDR3 is CASSPGDRGRETQYF. In DNA form, the CDR3 reads TGTGCCAGCAGCCCCGGGGACAGGGGGAGGGAGACCCAGTACTTC.

The table lists this clone with a few counts. V is TRBV27 and J is TRBJ2-7; the D gene is possibly TRBD2 (7 bases). The germline CDR1 and CDR2 sequences are MNHEY and SMNVEV (reference sequence). V lost 2 bases to trimming and J lost 0 bases, with 17 bases between them. The CDR3 has 17 residues. The CDR3 region is CASSLKGGGVSSYEQYF. The CDR3 DNA is TGTGCCAGCAGTTTAAAGGGGGGAGGGGTGAGCTCCTACGAGCAGTACTTC.

The gene calls are TRBV11-2 and TRBJ2-1, with D maybe TRBD2 (6 bases). Per germline, CDR1 SGHAT and CDR2 FQNNGV. CDR3 length: 16 amino acids. V dropped 0 bases and J dropped 2 bases, with 11 bases sitting between them. In nucleotides, the CDR3 is TGTGCCAGCAGCTTAGACCGGGGGACCACCTACAATGAGCAGTTCTTC. Translating gives CASSLDRGTTYNEQFF.

Notes on this clone: One junction end disagrees with the germline gene, perhaps due to a read error. J is TRBJ2-1 and V is TRBV5-1; 14 nucleotides line up with TRBD2. Germline CDR1 reads SGHRS; CDR2 reads YFSETQ. The CDR3 totals 19 residues. The CDR3 DNA is TGCGCCAGCAGCCGACGGTTGACTAGCGGGGGGGCTTCTGACAACGAGCAGTTCTTC. Residues: CASSRRLTSGGASDNEQFF.

CDR3 nucleotides: TGTGCCAGCAGTCCCCGGACAGGGAAGGCTGGAAACACCATATATTTT. Its translation: CASSPRTGKAGNTIYF. The rearrangement joins TRBV28 to TRBJ1-3; 8 bases match TRBD1. The length of the CDR3 is 16 residues. CDR1 and CDR2 (germline): MDHEN, SYDVKM. V lost 5 bases to trimming and J lost 2 bases; unmatched junction nucleotides: 8. Variable domain in full (rest from reference TRBV28 and TRBJ1-3): DVKVTQSSRYLVKRTGEKVFLECVQDMDHENMFWYRQDPGLGLRLIYFSYDVKMKEKGDIPEGYSVSREKKERFSLILESASTNQTSMYLCASSPRTGKAGNTIYFGEGSWLTVV.

This chain links TRBV19 with TRBJ1-1; 11 bases line up with TRBD1. Germline V lookup: CDR1 LNHDA, CDR2 SQIVND (reference sequence). The CDR3 is 16 amino acids. After removal of 6 bases from V and 1 base from J, the junction contained 7 bases not matched to a gene. As DNA, the CDR3 is TGTGCCAGTAGGCCTGGGGACAGGGGGAAGAACACTGAAGCTTTCTTT. This codes for CASRPGDRGKNTEAFF.

DNA of the CDR3: TGTGCCAGCAGCCCCAGGACCACGAGGGACAGGGGATACGAGCAGTACTTC. Translated, it gives CASSPRTTRDRGYEQYF. The rearrangement uses TRBV5-6 and TRBJ2-7; TRBD1 agrees at 10 bases. Losses at the gene ends were 4 bases for V and 4 bases for J; bases not matched to a gene: 14. The CDR3 runs to 17 residues. The germline CDR1 and CDR2 sequences are SGHDT and YYEEEE.

This rearrangement joins TRBV5-6 to TRBJ2-1, with TRBD1 identical over 9 bases. From germline, CDR1 is SGHDT and CDR2 YYEEEE. V shed 4 bases, J shed 0 bases, and the junction held 2 bases outside the gene matches. The CDR3 has 15 amino acids. The CDR3 bases are TGTGCCAGCAGCCTGGACAGGGGCTCCTACAATGAGCAGTTCTTC. This codes for CASSLDRGSYNEQFF.

The CDR3 here is CASSSTYEQYF. CDR3 nucleotides: TGTGCCAGCAGCTCCACCTACGAGCAGTACTTC. The chain employs TRBV3-1 (or the pseudogene TRBV3-2) and TRBJ2-7; no reliable D call. The CDR3 spans 11 residues. The germline V and J ends were trimmed by 5 bases and 2 bases, with 4 bases remaining between them. CDR1 LGHDT and CDR2 YNNKEL come from the germline V gene (reference sequence).

The chain is built from TRBV6-5 and TRBJ2-5; D possibly corresponds to TRBD1 (5 bases). The CDR3 length is 15 residues. The germline V and J ends were trimmed by 0 bases and 4 bases, with 12 bases remaining between them. Germline-derived CDR1 and CDR2 are MNHEY and SVGAGI. The CDR3 nucleotides read TGTGCCAGCAGTTACTCGACGGCAGGGTCAGAGACCCAGTACTTC. Amino acids: CASSYSTAGSETQYF.

V usage is TRBV28 and J usage is TRBJ1-2; 10 bases are shared with TRBD1. Germline trimming cut 5 bases from V and 4 bases from J; bases unmatched to any gene: 7. CDR1 MDHEN and CDR2 SYDVKM come from the germline V gene. This CDR3 is built from 15 residues. The CDR3 loop reads CASSPRTGGGYGYTF. The CDR3 DNA reads as TGTGCCAGCAGTCCCCGGACAGGGGGGGGCTATGGCTACACCTTC.

The chain is built from TRBV28 and TRBJ2-5, with D possibly being TRBD2 (6 bases). This CDR3 is built from 16 residues. The V gene lost 4 bases and the J gene lost 1 base, with 16 bases spanning the gap. Germline V gene data show CDR1 as MDHEN and CDR2 as SYDVKM. The CDR3: CASSYGGSQLQETQYF. The CDR3 DNA reads TGTGCCAGCAGTTATGGGGGGTCCCAGCTCCAAGAGACCCAGTACTTC.

This clone was found once. The CDR3 here is CASSLDMVSEQYF. DNA for the CDR3: TGTGCCAGCAGCTTAGATATGGTTAGCGAGCAGTACTTC. The chain links TRBV11-3 to TRBJ2-7; D gene uncertain. Germline V lookup: CDR1 SGHNT, CDR2 YENEEA. The CDR3 totals 13 residues. V lost 0 bases and J lost 6, with 9 bases in between.

This sequence joins TRBV7-2 and TRBJ2-1; 7 bases are shared with TRBD1. CDR3 length: 15 amino acids. Germline V lookup: CDR1 SGHTA, CDR2 FQGNSA. V trimming: 4 bases; J trimming: 5 bases; junction bases outside the gene matches: 8. The CDR3 reads CASSSRDRFNNEQFF. Written as DNA, the CDR3 is TGTGCCAGCAGCTCTCGGGACAGATTCAACAATGAGCAGTTCTTC.

J is TRBJ1-3 and V is TRBV28, with 7 bases matching TRBD1. V lost 6 bases, J lost 4 bases, and 15 bases stayed unmatched. Per germline, CDR1 MDHEN and CDR2 SYDVKM. The CDR3 is 17 amino acids. The chain's CDR3 is CASRAHRGVDSGNTIYF. CDR3 DNA: TGTGCCAGCAGAGCTCACAGGGGCGTCGACTCCGGAAACACCATATATTTT.

The rearrangement links TRBV10-3 to TRBJ1-6, with 7 bases that match TRBD1. J gave up 5 bases and V 10 bases, and 8 bases lay outside the gene matches. There are 14 residues in the CDR3. Germline values: CDR1 ENHRY, CDR2 SYGVKD. This chain's CDR3 is CATRGQTNNSPLHF. The CDR3 DNA follows: TGTGCCACCAGGGGACAGACTAATAATTCACCCCTCCACTTT.